The clone carrying this T cell receptor (beta chain) was detected ten times or more. Its antigen remains unknown. The V end was cut by 0 bases, the J end by 5 bases, with 16 bases between. Per the germline V gene, CDR1 is SGHAT and CDR2 is FQNNGV. The CDR3 has 16 amino acids. It was roughly 10 ml of fresh peripheral blood that supplied the PBMCs. The data were obtained in a study of T cells in Graves' hyperthyroidism and ophthalmopathy. Study results and limitations: The model made its ophthalmopathy prediction, and onset followed a median 6.5 months later.

It was RNA transcripts that yielded the amplified TCR beta CDR3 regions. HTBI primers were used for first-round RT-PCR of the TCR CDR3. TCRdb ran MiXCR on the multiplex PCR reads and lists one entry per CDR3 protein. This repertoire shows fewer than 450,000 distinct CDR3 sequences, about 18% found once; its top ten account for roughly 35%. The specimen sequenced was blood. The sequence was obtained from a woman under 40 with Graves' hyperthyroidism that later progressed to Graves' ophthalmopathy. The chain is built from TRBV11-2 and TRBJ2-5; no clear D gene. In DNA, the CDR3 is TGTGCCAGCAGCTTAGATCTGGCCCCCGAACTGGAGACCCAGTACTTC. As protein: CASSLDLAPELETQYF.